Here is one T cell receptor beta chain with its context. What it binds is unknown. V lost 4 bases to trimming and J lost 0 bases, with 12 bases between them. From germline, CDR1 is LGHDT and CDR2 YNNKEL (reference sequence). The CDR3 runs 15 residues. TCRdb passed the 5' RACE reads through MiXCR, listing each CDR3 protein once. This table holds approximately 530,000 distinct CDR3 sequences, approximately 20% found once. The sample is drawn from a study of identical twins. Regarding the study as a whole: Low generation-probability sequences were in excess among twin-shared out-of-frame alpha sequences. Beta out-of-frame sequences showed weaker excess twin sharing. Modelling underestimated the level of out-of-frame TCR alpha sharing observed in monozygotic twins.

These data also featured in a second study, about yellow fever vaccine responses in identical twins.

Sequencing input: CD4+ T cells sorted from blood. The receptor was isolated from a woman aged 18-29 years in good health. This chain joins TRBV3-1 and TRBJ1-1; D is uncertain. The CDR3 protein is CASSPRGKLNTEAFF. For the CDR3, the DNA is TGTGCCAGCAGCCCGCGTGGCAAGCTGAACACTGAAGCTTTCTTT.